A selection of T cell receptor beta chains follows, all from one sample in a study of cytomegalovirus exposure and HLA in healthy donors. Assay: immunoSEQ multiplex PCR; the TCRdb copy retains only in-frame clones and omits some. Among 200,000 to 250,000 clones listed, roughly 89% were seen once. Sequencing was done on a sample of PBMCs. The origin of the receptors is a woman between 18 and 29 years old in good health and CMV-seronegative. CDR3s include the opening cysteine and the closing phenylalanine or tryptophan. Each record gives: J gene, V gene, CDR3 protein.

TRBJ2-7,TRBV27,CASNPRVRVFGEQYF
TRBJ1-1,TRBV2,CASAQGREAFF
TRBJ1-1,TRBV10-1,CASSALNTEAFF
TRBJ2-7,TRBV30,CAWRNGPRGDEQYF
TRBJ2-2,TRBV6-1,CASPLGSGLTGELFF
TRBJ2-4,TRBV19,CASQPGQGAAKNIQYF
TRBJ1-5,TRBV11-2,CASSSSGQPQHF
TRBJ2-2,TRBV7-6,CASSLWTSGGTGELFF
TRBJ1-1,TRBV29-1,CSVEWGRDTEAFF
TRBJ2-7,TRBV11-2,CARLPAGLAVCEQYF
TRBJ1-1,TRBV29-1,CSVATGMGTEAFF
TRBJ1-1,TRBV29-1,CSGDRGAFF
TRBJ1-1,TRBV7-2,CASSLQGAVNTEAFF
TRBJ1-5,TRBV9,CASSFSGTEGQPQHF
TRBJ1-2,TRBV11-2,CASSFSLVGARANYGYTF
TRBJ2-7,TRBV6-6,CASRTGAPYEQYF
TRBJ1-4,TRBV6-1,CAAEDQREKLFF
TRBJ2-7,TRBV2,CASSDITYEQYF
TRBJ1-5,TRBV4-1,CASSHGGGNQPQHF
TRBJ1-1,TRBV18,CASSPAGKTEAFF
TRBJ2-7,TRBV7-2,CASSPRRSVYEQYF
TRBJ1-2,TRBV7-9,CASSPGGYGYTF
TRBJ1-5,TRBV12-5,CASGLRTLVSRQPQHF
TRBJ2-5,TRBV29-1,CSLRTLQETQYF
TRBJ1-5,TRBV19,CASSQPPGNNQPQHF
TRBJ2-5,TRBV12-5,CASGLGPGTGGRETQYF
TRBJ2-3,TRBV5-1,CASSSMLTGSPTDTQYF
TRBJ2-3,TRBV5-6,CASSSSQGPDTQYF
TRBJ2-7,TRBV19,CASRTTGQKPEQYF
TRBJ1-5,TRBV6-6,CASTYGDREGGQPQHF
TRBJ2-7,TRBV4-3,CASSPSGATPYEQYF
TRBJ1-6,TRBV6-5,CASSSGDRGNSPLHF
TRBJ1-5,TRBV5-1,CASSPGTGLDQPQHF
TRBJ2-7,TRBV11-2,CASSLEGLAGSYEQYF
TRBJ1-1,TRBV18,CASSPNEQMNTEAFF
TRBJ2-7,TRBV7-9,CASSPRVSYEQYF
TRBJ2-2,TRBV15,CATSRDLNTGELFF
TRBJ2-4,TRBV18,CASSPGQLAKNIQYF
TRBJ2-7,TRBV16,CASSHPGQGTYEQYF
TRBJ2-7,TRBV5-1,CASSLQRAYEQYF
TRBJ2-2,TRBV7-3,CASSLIAGGTGGTGELFF
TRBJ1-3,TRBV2,CASSLGQEGTSGNTIYF
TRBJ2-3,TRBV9,CASSAFAGGTDTQYF
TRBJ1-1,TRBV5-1,CASSFQWTGANTEAFF
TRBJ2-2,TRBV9,CASSVGGGAFGELFF
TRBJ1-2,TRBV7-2,CASSGGRGRNYGYTF
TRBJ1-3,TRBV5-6,CASSLAVSGNTIYF
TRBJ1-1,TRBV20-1,CSAREEAFF
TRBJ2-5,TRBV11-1,CASSQGTGLQETQYF
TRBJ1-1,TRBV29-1,CSVRDSPDTEAFF
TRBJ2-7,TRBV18,CASSPRDRDSYEQYF
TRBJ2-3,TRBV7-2,CASSPGTSRLDTQYF
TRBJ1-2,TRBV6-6,CASVTLNPPGGTGYTF
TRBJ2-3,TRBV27,CASSSPLGGAGTDTQYF
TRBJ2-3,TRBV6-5,CASRRLAGHTDTQYF